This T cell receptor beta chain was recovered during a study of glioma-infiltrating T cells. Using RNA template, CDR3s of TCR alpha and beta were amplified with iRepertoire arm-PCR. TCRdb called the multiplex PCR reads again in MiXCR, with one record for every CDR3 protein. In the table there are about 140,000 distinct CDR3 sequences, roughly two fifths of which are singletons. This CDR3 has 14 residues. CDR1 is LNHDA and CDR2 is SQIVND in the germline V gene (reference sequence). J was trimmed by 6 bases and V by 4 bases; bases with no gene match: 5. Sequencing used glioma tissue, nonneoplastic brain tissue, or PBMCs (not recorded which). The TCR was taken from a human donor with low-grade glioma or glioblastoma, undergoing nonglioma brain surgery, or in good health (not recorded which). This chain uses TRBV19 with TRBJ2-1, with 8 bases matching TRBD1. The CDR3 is CASSTKTGGNEQFF. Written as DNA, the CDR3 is TGTGCCAGTAGTACGAAAACAGGGGGCAATGAGCAGTTCTTC.